The sequence of this T cell receptor beta chain was determined in a study of human T cells and chemical hapten exposure listed by TCRdb under 2021. Background for the entire study: For sensitization, 2% DPC in acetone was applied to an approximately 2 cm by approximately 2 cm area of upper inner arm skin. Peripheral blood TCR repertoire changes were tracked in vivo in alopecia patients during primary and secondary sensitization to the hapten diphenylcyclopropenone (DPC). Patch testing was performed on the upper back with Finn chambers containing 0.01% DPC, and the patch tests were scored after 6 days according to International Contact Dermatitis Research Group standards. Most of the patients in the cohort were female, and the cohort covered alopecia areata with under or over 50% scalp involvement, alopecia totalis and alopecia universalis. Patients additionally received weekly therapeutic DPC doses to the scalp throughout the approximately 25-week study period. Patient blood was sampled pre-sensitization (week 0) and at 2, 6 and about 24 weeks after DPC sensitization. Nearly 30 alopecia patients gave blood for TCR sequencing at one to four time points (pre-sensitization, 2, 6 and 24 weeks). The libraries were sequenced as a pool, and the TCR yield per sample differed mostly because of small variations in library volumes within the pool.

The library was generated by RACE. The sample was run on a NextSeq 500. During library preparation, unique molecular identifiers were attached to individual cDNA molecules so that TCRs could be counted quantitatively and reproducibly. For every blood RNA sample, sequencing covered both the TCR alpha and TCR beta chains. As for the original processing: Samples had a median of around 92,000 TCRs, with a range from 23,224 to 690,600. The Decombinator software suite was used to annotate the V, J and CDR3 of the TCR reads. For PS versus PT1 abundance plots, all samples were subsampled to the same number of TCRs (28,000). Expanded TCRs were defined as absent before sensitization and observed at least eight times at the 2-week time point. TCRdb reworked the public reads: Q25 trimming with fastp, MiXCR clone assembly, productive beta chains retained. Every distinct CDR3 protein forms one entry, paired with its most common genes and DNA. These V and J calls derive from TCRdb rather than the authors' analysis. In all, the sample holds 100,000 or so distinct CDR3 sequences, and around 10% of those were seen once. The ten largest make up over 2% of the sample.

For this clonotype: Its antigen is still unknown. Base quality data are lacking; no much larger clone is found one base away.

General conclusions and limits of the study: Expanded TCRs formed significantly more large CDR3 similarity clusters than pre-sensitization or healthy control sets, consistent with antigen-driven responses. After repeated subsampling, the strength of the expansion versus patch-test correlation and the threshold at which it became significant changed. Because all patients had alopecia, a presumed autoimmune disease, the immune response of the patients might differ from that of healthy individuals. DPC sensitization did not change the number of TCRs with a frequency above 1 in 1000, and there was no evidence of changes in global repertoire structure. Patch test score was positively correlated with the number of PT1 expanded TCRs, with significance at thresholds 8, 16 and 32 but not at 4.

Trimming removed 7 bases from V and 7 bases from J, leaving 14 bases between the germline ends. The CDR1 and CDR2 encoded by the germline V gene are SGHRS and YFSETQ. The CDR3 sequence holds 12 residues, the cysteine and phenylalanine included. Only the CDR3 part of the read is kept: 36 bases, read in frame from the first base. The sample's time point label, decoded: patch test 2, 6 weeks after DPC sensitization. The treatment or condition label for this specimen denotes: therapeutic diphenylcyclopropenone sensitization with weekly scalp DPC. At each patch-test visit, blood was drawn before the patch test was applied. Patients were eligible if aged 18 to 70, diagnosed with alopecia and judged suitable for DPC therapy, and pregnant patients were excluded. Total RNA was isolated from unfractionated whole blood collected in Tempus Blood RNA tubes.

This sequence uses TRBV5-1 and TRBJ1-1; TRBD1 could be the D gene, as 5 bases match. This clonotype was sampled from a man between 40 and 49 years old with alopecia areata. Some clones in this sample may be carry-over from other donors' samples. The sample was whole blood, taken in connection with sensitization to the hapten diphenylcyclopropenone (DPC). The CDR3 in this case is CASGGAGIEAFF. The sequenced DNA is TGCGCCAGCGGAGGGGCAGGGATTGAAGCTTTCTTT.